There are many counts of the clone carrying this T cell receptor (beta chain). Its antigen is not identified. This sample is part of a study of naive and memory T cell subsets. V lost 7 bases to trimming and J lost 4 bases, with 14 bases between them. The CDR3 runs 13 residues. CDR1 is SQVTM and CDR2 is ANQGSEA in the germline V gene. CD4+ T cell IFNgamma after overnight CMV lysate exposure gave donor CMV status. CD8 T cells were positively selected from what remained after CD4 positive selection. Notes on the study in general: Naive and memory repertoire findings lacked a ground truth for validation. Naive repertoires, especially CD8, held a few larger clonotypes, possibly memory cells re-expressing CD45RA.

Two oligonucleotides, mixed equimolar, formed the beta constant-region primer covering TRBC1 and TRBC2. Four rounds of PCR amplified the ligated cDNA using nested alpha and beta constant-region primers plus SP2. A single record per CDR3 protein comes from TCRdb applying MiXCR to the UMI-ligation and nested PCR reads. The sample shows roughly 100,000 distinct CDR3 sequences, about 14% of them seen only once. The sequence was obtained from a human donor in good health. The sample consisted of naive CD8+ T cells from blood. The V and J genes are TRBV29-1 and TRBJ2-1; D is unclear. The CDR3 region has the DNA TGCAGCGCACCCTTCCTAACATACAATGAGCAGTTCTTC. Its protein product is CSAPFLTYNEQFF.